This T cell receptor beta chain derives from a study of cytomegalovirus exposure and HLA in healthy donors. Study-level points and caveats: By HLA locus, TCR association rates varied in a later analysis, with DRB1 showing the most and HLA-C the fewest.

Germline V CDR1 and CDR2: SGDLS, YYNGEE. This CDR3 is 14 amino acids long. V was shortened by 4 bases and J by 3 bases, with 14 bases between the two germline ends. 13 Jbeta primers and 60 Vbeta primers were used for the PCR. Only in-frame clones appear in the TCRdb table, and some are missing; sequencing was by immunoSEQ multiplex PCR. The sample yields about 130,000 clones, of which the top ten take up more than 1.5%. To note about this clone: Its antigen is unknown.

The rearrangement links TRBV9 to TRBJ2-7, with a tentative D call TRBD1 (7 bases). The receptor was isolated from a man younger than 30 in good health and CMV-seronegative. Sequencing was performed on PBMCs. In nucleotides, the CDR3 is TGTGCCAGCAGCTCCGCGGGACAGATCTACGAGCAGTACTTC. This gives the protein CASSSAGQIYEQYF.